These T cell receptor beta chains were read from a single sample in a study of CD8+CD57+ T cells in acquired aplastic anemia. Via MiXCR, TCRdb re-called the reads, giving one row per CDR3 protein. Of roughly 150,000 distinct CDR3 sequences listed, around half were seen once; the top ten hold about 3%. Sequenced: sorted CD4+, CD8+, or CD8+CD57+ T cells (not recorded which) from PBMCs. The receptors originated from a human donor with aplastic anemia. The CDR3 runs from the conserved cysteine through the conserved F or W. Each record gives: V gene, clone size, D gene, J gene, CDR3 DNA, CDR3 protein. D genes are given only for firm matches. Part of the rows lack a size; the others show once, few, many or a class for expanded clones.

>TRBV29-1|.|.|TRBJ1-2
TGCAGCGTCGCGGCGGGAAACTATGGCTACACCTTC
CSVAAGNYGYTF
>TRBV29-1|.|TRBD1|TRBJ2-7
TGCAGCGTTGAACTGACAGGGGGGTACGAGCAGTACTTC
CSVELTGGYEQYF
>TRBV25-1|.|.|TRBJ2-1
TGTGCCAGTAGTATAGATCGGTCCCCGAAGCAGTTCTTC
CASSIDRSPKQFF
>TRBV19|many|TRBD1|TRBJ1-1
TGTGCCAGTAGTATTCGACAGGGGCTCTCAGGCACTGAAGCTTTCTTT
CASSIRQGLSGTEAFF
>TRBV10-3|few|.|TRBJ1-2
TGTGCCATCACTGGTACGCCGGACTATGGCTACACCTTC
CAITGTPDYGYTF
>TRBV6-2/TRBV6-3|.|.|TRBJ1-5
TGTGCCGGCAGTTACATGAGGGCCGTACAGCATTTT
CAGSYMRAVQHF
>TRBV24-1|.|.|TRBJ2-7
TGTGCCACCAGGGACCGGGACACGGGCGAGCAGTACTTC
CATRDRDTGEQYF
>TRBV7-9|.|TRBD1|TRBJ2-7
TGTGCCAGCAGCCCACAACAGGGGGCTGGGGAGCAGTACTTC
CASSPQQGAGEQYF
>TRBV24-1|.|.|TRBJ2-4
TGTGCCACCAGTGGTGCCGGGGAGACCAAAAACATTCAGTACTTC
CATSGAGETKNIQYF
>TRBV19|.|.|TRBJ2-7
TGTGCCAGTAGCCAAAGTAGGGGCTACGAGCAGTACTTC
CASSQSRGYEQYF
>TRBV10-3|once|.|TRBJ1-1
TGTGCCAGCAGTTACCTACAGGTGAACACTGAAGCTTTCTTT
CASSYLQVNTEAFF
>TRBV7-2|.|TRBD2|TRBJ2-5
TGTGCCAGCAGCCCCGGGAGGACGGAGACCCAGTACTTC
CASSPGRTETQYF
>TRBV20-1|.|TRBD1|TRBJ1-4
TGCAGTGCTGTACAGGGGGGGTCTAATGAAAAACTGTTTTTT
CSAVQGGSNEKLFF
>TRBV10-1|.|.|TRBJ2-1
TGCGCCAGCAGCCGTGGGTCGGCTGAGCAGTTCTTC
CASSRGSAEQFF
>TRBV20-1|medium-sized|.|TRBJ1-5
TGCAGTGTGACGGGGCTCGGCCAGCCCCAGCATTTT
CSVTGLGQPQHF
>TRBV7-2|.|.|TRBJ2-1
TGTGCCAGCAGCCCGCAGTTCTTC
CASSPQFF
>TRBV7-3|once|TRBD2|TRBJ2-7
TGTGCCAGCAGCCCTCAAGACGGGGGGAGGTACGAGCAGTACTTC
CASSPQDGGRYEQYF
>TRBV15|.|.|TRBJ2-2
TGTGCCACCAGCAGAGATCGGCAGCCTACCAGGGAGCTGTTTTTT
CATSRDRQPTRELFF
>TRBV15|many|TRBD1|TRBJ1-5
TGTGCCACCAGCAGGGACAGGGCCCAGCCCCAGCATTTT
CATSRDRAQPQHF
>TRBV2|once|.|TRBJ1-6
TGTGCCATCCTCGCCTCCTCGGGCTATAATTCACCCCTCCACTTT
CAILASSGYNSPLHF
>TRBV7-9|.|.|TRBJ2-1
TGTGCCAGCAGCTTAGACCGATACAATGAGCAGTTCTTC
CASSLDRYNEQFF
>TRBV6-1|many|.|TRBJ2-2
TGTGCCAGCACTCTAGTTCGGGCCGGGGAGCTGTTTTTT
CASTLVRAGELFF
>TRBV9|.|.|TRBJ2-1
TGTGCCAGCAGCGACCGTAGGGGGGGGGATGAGCAGTTCTTC
CASSDRRGGDEQFF
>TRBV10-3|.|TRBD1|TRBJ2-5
TGTGCCATCAGTGATTCCAGGACAGGTCGCGAAGAGACCCAGTACTTC
CAISDSRTGREETQYF
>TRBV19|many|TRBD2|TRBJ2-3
TGTGCCAGTGGAAGCGGACTAGCGGGAGTTCGGACAGATACGCAGTATTTT
CASGSGLAGVRTDTQYF
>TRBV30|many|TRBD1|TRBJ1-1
TGTGCCTGGAGTGCCTCAGGGGGGGAAGCTTTCTTT
CAWSASGGEAFF